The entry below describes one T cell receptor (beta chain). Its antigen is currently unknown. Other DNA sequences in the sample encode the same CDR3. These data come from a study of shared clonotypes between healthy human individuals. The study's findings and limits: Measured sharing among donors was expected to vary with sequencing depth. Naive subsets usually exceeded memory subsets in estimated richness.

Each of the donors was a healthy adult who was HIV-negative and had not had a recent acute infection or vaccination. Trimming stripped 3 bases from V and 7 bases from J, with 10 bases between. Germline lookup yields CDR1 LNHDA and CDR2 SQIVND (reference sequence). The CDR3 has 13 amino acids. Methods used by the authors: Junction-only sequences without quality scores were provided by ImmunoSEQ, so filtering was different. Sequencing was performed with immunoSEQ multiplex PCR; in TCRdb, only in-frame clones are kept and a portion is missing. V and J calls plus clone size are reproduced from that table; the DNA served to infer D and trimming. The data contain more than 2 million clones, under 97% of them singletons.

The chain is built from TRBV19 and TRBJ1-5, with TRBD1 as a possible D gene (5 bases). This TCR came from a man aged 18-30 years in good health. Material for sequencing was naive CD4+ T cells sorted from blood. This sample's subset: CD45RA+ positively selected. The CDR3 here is CASSIREGQPQHF. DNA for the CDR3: TGTGCCAGTAGTATCAGGGAGGGGCAGCCCCAGCATTTT.